This is a list of T cell receptor beta chains from one sample in a study of T-cell memory formation after mild COVID-19. TCRdb ran MiXCR on the 5' RACE reads and lists one entry per CDR3 protein. The sample lists 550,000 to 700,000 distinct CDR3 sequences; roughly 17% were seen once. Sequenced: PBMCs or a T cell subset sorted from them (not recorded which). The receptors originated from an adult woman who had mild COVID-19 (a few samples of this study predate the infection). Cell type and time point are not known. Each CDR3 is given with its conserved first and last residue. A D gene is named only where the DNA matches it firmly. Expanded clones get a size class; other rows say once, few or many, or leave the size out.

TRBV3-1	TRBJ2-5	TRBD2	-	TGTGCCAGCAGCCGAAGCGGGGGGGCCATACAAGAGACCCAGTACTTC	CASSRSGGAIQETQYF
TRBV2	TRBJ2-3	TRBD2	-	TGTGCCAGCAGACGGACCCCGGGACTAGCGGGAGAGGATACGCAGTATTTT	CASRRTPGLAGEDTQYF
TRBV7-3	TRBJ2-2	TRBD1	-	TGTGCCAGCAGCTTCAGGGGCGCCTGGCCGGGACAGGGAGCCGGGGAGCTGTTTTTT	CASSFRGAWPGQGAGELFF
TRBV6-1	TRBJ2-1	-	-	TGTGCCAGCAGTGAAGCGGCTGGATCCTACAATGAGCAGTTCTTC	CASSEAAGSYNEQFF
TRBV5-1	TRBJ2-2	-	few	TGCGCCAGCACCAAAAGGGCGGGACGGGACACCGGGGAGCTGTTTTTT	CASTKRAGRDTGELFF
TRBV5-1	TRBJ2-3	-	few	TGCGCCAGCAGCTTGGTTGACTCCCCCGGGGATACGCAGTATTTT	CASSLVDSPGDTQYF
TRBV4-1	TRBJ2-5	-	few	TGCGCCAGCAGCCAAGATGGGCCGGGTATGGAGACCCAGTACTTC	CASSQDGPGMETQYF
TRBV15	TRBJ1-4	-	-	TGTGCCACCAGCAGAGATGGGCAGCTTAATGAAAAACTGTTTTTT	CATSRDGQLNEKLFF
TRBV25-1	TRBJ1-3	-	-	TGTGCCAGCAGTGAAGTGGCAGGGCTCGGAAACACCATATATTTT	CASSEVAGLGNTIYF
TRBV6-4	TRBJ2-2	TRBD2	few	TGTGCCAGCAGTGAGAGACTAGCGGGAGACGCGAACACCGGGGAGCTGTTTTTT	CASSERLAGDANTGELFF
TRBV7-9	TRBJ1-2	-	-	TGTGCCAGCAGCAGGGACGGAGGCAACTATGGCTACACCTTC	CASSRDGGNYGYTF
TRBV4-3	TRBJ1-2	-	-	TGCGCCAGCAGCAAACGGGGACGGCCCGACTATGGCTACACCTTC	CASSKRGRPDYGYTF
TRBV20-1	TRBJ2-1	-	-	TGCAGTGCTCACCAGCCGGGACTCCGCAATGAGCAGTTCTTC	CSAHQPGLRNEQFF
TRBV12-3/TRBV12-4	TRBJ2-7	TRBD1	many	TGTGCCAGCAGTACCGAGGGGACAGGTGGCAACGAGCAGTACTTC	CASSTEGTGGNEQYF
TRBV5-1	TRBJ1-3	-	few	TGCGCCAGCAGCTTGGGGGTCAGCTACTCTGGAAACACCATATATTTT	CASSLGVSYSGNTIYF
TRBV5-6	TRBJ2-7	TRBD1	-	TGTGCCAGCAGCCCAAAGACAGGGAACGAGCAGTACTTC	CASSPKTGNEQYF
TRBV6-5	TRBJ2-7	TRBD2	-	TGTGCCAGCAGTTACTCTGGACTAGCGGGCGAGCAGTACTTC	CASSYSGLAGEQYF
TRBV7-8	TRBJ2-5	TRBD2	-	TGTGCCAGCAGCTTAGTTTTGACTAGCGGCACGGGGACCCAGTACTTC	CASSLVLTSGTGTQYF
TRBV9	TRBJ2-7	TRBD2	few	TGTGCCAGCAGCGTAACGGCGCTAGCGGGAGTGATCGAGCAGTACTTC	CASSVTALAGVIEQYF
TRBV14	TRBJ2-7	-	few	TGTGCCAGCAGCCAGGTGAGGGGAGCCGTCTTCCAGCAGTACTTC	CASSQVRGAVFQQYF
TRBV19	TRBJ2-2	TRBD1	-	TGTGCCAGTAGTCAATACAGGGGGGACACCGGGGAGCTGTTTTTT	CASSQYRGDTGELFF
TRBV15	TRBJ1-5	-	once	TGTGCCACCAGCAGAGATTCAGCGCAGAATCAGCCCCAGCATTTT	CATSRDSAQNQPQHF
TRBV4-1	TRBJ1-2	-	-	TGCGCCAGCACGAAAACAGAGGGCGGAACCACTAACTATGGCTACACCTTC	CASTKTEGGTTNYGYTF
TRBV12-3/TRBV12-4	TRBJ2-1	TRBD2	-	TGTGCCAGCAGACTCCTGACGGGAGGGCCCCGCAATGAGCAGTTCTTC	CASRLLTGGPRNEQFF
TRBV9	TRBJ2-7	TRBD2	-	TGTGCCAGCAGCCCAATTAGCGGGAGGGGTTCCTACGAGCAGTACTTC	CASSPISGRGSYEQYF
TRBV6-5	TRBJ2-3	TRBD2	-	TGTGCCAGCAGTTCTGGAGCGGGAGGCCTTAGCCACTCTCCAGATACGCAGTATTTT	CASSSGAGGLSHSPDTQYF
TRBV29-1	TRBJ1-1	-	-	TGCAGCGTTGCTACCACCCAGCCTCTAGGCGAGAACACTGAAGCTTTCTTT	CSVATTQPLGENTEAFF
TRBV4-1	TRBJ1-1	-	few	TGCGCCAGCAGCCCGCGGCTGGGGACTGAAGCTTTCTTT	CASSPRLGTEAFF
TRBV12-3/TRBV12-4	TRBJ1-1	TRBD1	-	TGTGCCAGCAGGAAGACAGGGGCCACTGAAGCTTTCTTT	CASRKTGATEAFF
TRBV7-9	TRBJ1-2	-	few	TGTGCCAGCAGCTTAGGAACCGCGGGAGAGTACAGTGGCTACACCTTC	CASSLGTAGEYSGYTF
TRBV9	TRBJ2-7	-	few	TGTGCCAGCAGCGTAGCCCCCACCGCCTACGAGCAGTACTTC	CASSVAPTAYEQYF